The clone carrying this T cell receptor (beta chain) came up many times. This record belongs to a study of identical twins. TCRdb called the 5' RACE reads again in MiXCR, with one record for every CDR3 protein. The table shows about 530,000 distinct CDR3 sequences, with 15% occurring only once. This CDR3 is built from 13 residues. The germline V gene has CDR1 ENHRY and CDR2 SYGVKD. V lost 7 bases and J 6 bases, leaving 16 bases between the germline ends. The same specimen was also included in a second study, on yellow fever vaccine responses in identical twins.

Specimen: CD4+ T cells sorted from blood. The sequence came from a woman aged 18-29 years in good health. This rearrangement joins TRBV10-3 to TRBJ2-7, with D perhaps matching TRBD1 or TRBD2 (6 bases each). The CDR3: CAIMTGGTSEQYF. Here the CDR3 DNA reads TGTGCCATCATGACAGGAGGGACCTCCGAGCAGTACTTC.